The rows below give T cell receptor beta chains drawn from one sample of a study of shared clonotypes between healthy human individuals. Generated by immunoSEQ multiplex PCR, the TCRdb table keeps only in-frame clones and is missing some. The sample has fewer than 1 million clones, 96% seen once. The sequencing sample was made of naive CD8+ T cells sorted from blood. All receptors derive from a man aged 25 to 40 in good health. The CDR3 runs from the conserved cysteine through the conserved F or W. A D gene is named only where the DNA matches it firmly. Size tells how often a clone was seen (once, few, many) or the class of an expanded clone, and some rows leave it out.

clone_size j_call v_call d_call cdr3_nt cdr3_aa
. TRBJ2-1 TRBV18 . TGTGCCAGCTCACCATGGGAACCGGGACTGAACCCAAATGAGCAGTTCTTC CASSPWEPGLNPNEQFF
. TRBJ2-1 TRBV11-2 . TGTGCCAGCAGCTTAGATCAGGGCTACAGCTACAATGAGCAGTTCTTC CASSLDQGYSYNEQFF
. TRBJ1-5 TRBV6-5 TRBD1 TGTGCCAGCAGTTACGGGACAGGGGCAAATCAGCCCCAGCATTTT CASSYGTGANQPQHF
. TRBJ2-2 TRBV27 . TGTGCCAGCAGTCTTATTATGGGGGAGCTGTTTTTT CASSLIMGELFF
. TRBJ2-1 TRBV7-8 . TGTGCCAGCAGCTTAGCAGGAGACAATGAGCAGTTCTTC CASSLAGDNEQFF
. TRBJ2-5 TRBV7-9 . TGTGCCAGCAGCTTAATTCGGGGGGCTCGGGAGACCCAGTACTTC CASSLIRGARETQYF
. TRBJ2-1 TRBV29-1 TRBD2 TGCAGCGTTGAAGAAGGAGTAGCGGGAAATATGGTAGATGAGCAGTTCTTC CSVEEGVAGNMVDEQFF
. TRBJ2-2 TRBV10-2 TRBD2 TGCGCCAGCACCCCAAGTGGCGGGAGGGCCGGGGAGCTGTTTTTT CASTPSGGRAGELFF
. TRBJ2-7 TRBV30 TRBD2 TGTGCCTGGAGCCCTGATCCAACTAGCGACTACGAGCAGTACTTC CAWSPDPTSDYEQYF
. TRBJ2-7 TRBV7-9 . TGTGCCAGCAGCCGTAGAACCGACTACGAGCAGTACTTC CASSRRTDYEQYF
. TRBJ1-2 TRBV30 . TGTGCCTGGCTCGTCCCGGGACATCCTAACTATGGCTACACCTTC CAWLVPGHPNYGYTF
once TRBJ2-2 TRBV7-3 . TGTGCCAGCAGCTTCGGCTCTAACACCGGGGAGCTGTTTTTT CASSFGSNTGELFF
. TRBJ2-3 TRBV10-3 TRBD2 TGTGCCATCAAGTCGACTAGCGGCCTCACAGATACGCAGTATTTT CAIKSTSGLTDTQYF
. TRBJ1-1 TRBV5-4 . TGTGCCAGCAGCTTGTGGGGTGACACTGAAGCTTTCTTT CASSLWGDTEAFF
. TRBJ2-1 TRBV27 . TGTGCCAGCAGTTTAGTTGCCAATTACAATGAGCAGTTCTTC CASSLVANYNEQFF
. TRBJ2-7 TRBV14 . TGTGCCAGCAGCTTATGGGACTTTTACGAGCAGTACTTC CASSLWDFYEQYF
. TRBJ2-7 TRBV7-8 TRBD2 TGTGCCAGCAGCCCACCCCTGACTAGCGGGAGGGGGTTGGACGAGCAGTACTTC CASSPPLTSGRGLDEQYF
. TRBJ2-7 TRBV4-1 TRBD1 TGCGCCAGCAGCCCCACGAGACAGGGAGCCTACGAGCAGTACTTC CASSPTRQGAYEQYF
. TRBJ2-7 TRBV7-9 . TGTGCCAGCAGCTCCGAGAGGGAAACCTACGAGCAGTACTTC CASSSERETYEQYF
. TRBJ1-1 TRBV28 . TGTGCCAGCAGTTTATTAAGGGTAAGCACTGAAGCTTTCTTT CASSLLRVSTEAFF
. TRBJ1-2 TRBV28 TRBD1 TGTGCCACTATCTCCCGGGACAGGGCTAGTAGTAACTATGGCTACACCTTC CATISRDRASSNYGYTF
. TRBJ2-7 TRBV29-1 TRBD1 TGCAGCGTTGAAGATCCCGGACAGGGAACCTACGAGCAGTACTTC CSVEDPGQGTYEQYF
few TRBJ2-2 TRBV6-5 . TGTGCCAGCAGTTACTCGTCAGTCGGGGAGCTGTTTTTT CASSYSSVGELFF
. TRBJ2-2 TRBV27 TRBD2 TGTGCCAGCAGTGCCGGACTAGCGGGAGCCCCAGCCGGGGAGCTGTTTTTT CASSAGLAGAPAGELFF
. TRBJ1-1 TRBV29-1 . TGCAGCGTTGAAGGGAGAGGGGGGAACACTGAAGCTTTCTTT CSVEGRGGNTEAFF
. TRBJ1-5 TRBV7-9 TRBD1 TGTGCCAGCAGCTTATCGGCAGGGGGTCAGCCCCAGCATTTT CASSLSAGGQPQHF
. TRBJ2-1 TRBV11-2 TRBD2 TGTGCCAGCAGCCTGGGGGGGGATGAGCAGTTCTTC CASSLGGDEQFF
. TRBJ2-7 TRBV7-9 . TGTGCCAGCAGCTTACCCCGGGAGCGAGCCCACTCCTACGAGCAGTACTTC CASSLPRERAHSYEQYF
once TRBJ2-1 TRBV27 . TGTGCCAGCAGTCTGACTCGCCCAAGCTCCTACAATGAGCAGTTCTTC CASSLTRPSSYNEQFF
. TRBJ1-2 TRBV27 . TGTGCCAGCAGCACCACGGGGGGGAACTATGGCTACACCTTC CASSTTGGNYGYTF
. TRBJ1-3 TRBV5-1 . TGCGCCAGCAGCTTGTTGGGGGGACCTGGAAACACCATATATTTT CASSLLGGPGNTIYF
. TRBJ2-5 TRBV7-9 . TGTGCCAGCAGCCCCGGCAGCCAAGAGACCCAGTACTTC CASSPGSQETQYF
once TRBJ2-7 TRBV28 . TGTGCCAGCAGTCTCCGGGACCTTCCCTACGAGCAGTACTTC CASSLRDLPYEQYF
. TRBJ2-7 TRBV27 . TGTGCCAGCAGTTTAGATTTAACGGGAGTTCCCTACGAGCAGTACTTC CASSLDLTGVPYEQYF
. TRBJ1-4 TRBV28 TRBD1 TGTGCCAGCGAAACCTTCCGAGGGGGCGGTGAAAAACTGTTTTTT CASETFRGGGEKLFF
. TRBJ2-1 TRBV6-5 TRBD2 TGTGCCAGCAGTCCAGCGGGAGGGCCGTGGGATGAGCAGTTCTTC CASSPAGGPWDEQFF
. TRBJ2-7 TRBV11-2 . TGTGCCAGCAGCTCACCTGACCGCGAGAGGTGGTACGAGCAGTACTTC CASSSPDRERWYEQYF
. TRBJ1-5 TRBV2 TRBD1 TGTGCCAGCAGTGAAGACGACAGGGGCGGAGTATGGCCCCAGCATTTT CASSEDDRGGVWPQHF
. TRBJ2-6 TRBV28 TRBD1 TGTGCCAGCAGTTTCCCAACAGGGGTTGGGGCCAACGTCCTGACTTTC CASSFPTGVGANVLTF
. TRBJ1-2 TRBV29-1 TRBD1 TGCAGCGTGTACAGGGGCCCGGGCTACACCTTC CSVYRGPGYTF
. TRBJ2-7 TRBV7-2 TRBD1 TGTGCCAGCAGCTGGGGACAGGGGGCCCTAGCCTACGAGCAGTACTTC CASSWGQGALAYEQYF